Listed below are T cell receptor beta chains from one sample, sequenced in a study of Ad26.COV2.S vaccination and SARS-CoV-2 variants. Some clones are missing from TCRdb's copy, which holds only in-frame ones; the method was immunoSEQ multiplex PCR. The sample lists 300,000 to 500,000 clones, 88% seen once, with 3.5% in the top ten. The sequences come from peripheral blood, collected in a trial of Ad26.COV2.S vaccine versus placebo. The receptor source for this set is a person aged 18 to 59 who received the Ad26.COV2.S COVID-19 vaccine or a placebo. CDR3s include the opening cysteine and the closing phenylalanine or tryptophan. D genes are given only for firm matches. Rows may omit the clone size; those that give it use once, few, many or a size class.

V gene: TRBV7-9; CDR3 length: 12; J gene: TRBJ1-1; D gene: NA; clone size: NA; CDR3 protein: CASSSYRGEAFF; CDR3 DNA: TGTGCCAGCAGCTCCTACCGGGGCGAGGCTTTCTTT
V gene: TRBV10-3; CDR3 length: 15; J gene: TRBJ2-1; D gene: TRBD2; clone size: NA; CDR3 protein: CAISDVTSGNNEQFF; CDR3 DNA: TGTGCCATCAGTGATGTGACTAGCGGTAACAATGAGCAGTTCTTC
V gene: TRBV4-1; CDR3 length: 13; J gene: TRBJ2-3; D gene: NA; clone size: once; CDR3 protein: CASSQDPTDTQYF; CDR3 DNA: TGCGCCAGCAGCCAAGATCCCACAGATACGCAGTATTTT
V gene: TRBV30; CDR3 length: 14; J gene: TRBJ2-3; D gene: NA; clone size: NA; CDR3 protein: CAWSVISSTDTQYF; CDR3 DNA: TGTGCCTGGAGTGTTATCTCTAGCACAGATACGCAGTATTTT
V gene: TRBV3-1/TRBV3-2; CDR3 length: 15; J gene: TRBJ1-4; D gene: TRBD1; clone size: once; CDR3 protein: CASSQGAGGHEKLFF; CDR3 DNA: TGTGCCAGCAGCCAAGGGGCAGGGGGCCATGAAAAACTGTTTTTT
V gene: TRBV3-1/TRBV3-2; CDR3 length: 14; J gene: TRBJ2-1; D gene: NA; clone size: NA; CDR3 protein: CASSQGRGGGEQFF; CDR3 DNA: TGTGCCAGCAGCCAAGGGCGAGGCGGGGGCGAGCAGTTCTTC
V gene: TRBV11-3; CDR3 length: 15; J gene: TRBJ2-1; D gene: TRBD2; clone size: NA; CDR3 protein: CASSLFSGDHNEQFF; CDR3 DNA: TGTGCCAGCAGCTTATTTAGCGGGGACCACAATGAGCAGTTCTTC
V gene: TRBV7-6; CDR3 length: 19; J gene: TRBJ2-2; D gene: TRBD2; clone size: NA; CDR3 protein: CASSLGQRGGAGRTGELFF; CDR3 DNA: TGTGCCAGCAGCTTAGGTCAGCGGGGGGGTGCCGGCAGGACCGGGGAGCTGTTTTTT
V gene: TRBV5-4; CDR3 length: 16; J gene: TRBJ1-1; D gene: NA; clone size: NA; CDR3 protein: CASSLTSGGLGTEAFF; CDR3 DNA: TGTGCCAGCAGCTTGACCAGCGGGGGGCTAGGCACTGAAGCTTTCTTT
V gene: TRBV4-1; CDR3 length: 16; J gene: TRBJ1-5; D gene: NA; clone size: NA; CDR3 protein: CASSQPAAGRDQPQHF; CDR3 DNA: TGCGCCAGCAGCCAGCCGGCGGCAGGGCGGGATCAGCCCCAGCATTTT
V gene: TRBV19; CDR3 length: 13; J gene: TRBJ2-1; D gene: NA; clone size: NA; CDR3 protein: CASKDYSYNEQFF; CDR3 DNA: TGTGCCAGTAAGGACTACTCCTACAATGAGCAGTTCTTC
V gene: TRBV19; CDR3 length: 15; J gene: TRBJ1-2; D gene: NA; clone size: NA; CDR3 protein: CASSMLAGANYGYTF; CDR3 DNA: TGTGCCAGTAGTATGTTAGCAGGGGCTAACTATGGCTACACCTTC
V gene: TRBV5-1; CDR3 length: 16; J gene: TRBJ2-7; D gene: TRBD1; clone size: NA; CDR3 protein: CASSSITGTGSYEQYF; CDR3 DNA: TGCGCCAGCAGCTCGATTACCGGGACAGGTTCCTACGAGCAGTACTTC
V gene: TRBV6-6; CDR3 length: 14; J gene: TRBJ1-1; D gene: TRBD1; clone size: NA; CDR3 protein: CASRPTGVVTEAFF; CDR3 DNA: TGTGCCAGCAGACCGACAGGGGTCGTCACTGAAGCTTTCTTT
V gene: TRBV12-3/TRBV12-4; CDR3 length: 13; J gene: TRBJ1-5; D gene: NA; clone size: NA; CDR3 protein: CASSLAGTQPQHF; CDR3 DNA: TGTGCCAGCAGTTTAGCAGGGACTCAGCCCCAGCATTTT
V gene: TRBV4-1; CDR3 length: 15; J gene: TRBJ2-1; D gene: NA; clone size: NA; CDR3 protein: CASSQEERAHNEQFF; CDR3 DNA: TGCGCCAGCAGCCAAGAGGAGCGGGCCCACAATGAGCAGTTCTTC
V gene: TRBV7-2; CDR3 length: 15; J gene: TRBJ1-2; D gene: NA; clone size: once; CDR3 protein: CASSSGFGLGYGYTF; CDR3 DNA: TGTGCCAGCAGCTCGGGGTTTGGTCTGGGCTATGGCTACACCTTC
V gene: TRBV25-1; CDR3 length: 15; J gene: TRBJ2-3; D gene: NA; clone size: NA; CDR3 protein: CASSDLGGPTDTQYF; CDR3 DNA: TGTGCCAGCAGTGATCTAGGCGGACCCACAGATACGCAGTATTTT
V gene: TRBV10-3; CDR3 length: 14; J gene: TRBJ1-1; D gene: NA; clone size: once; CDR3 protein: CAISPEGGRTEAFF; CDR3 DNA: TGTGCCATCAGCCCTGAAGGTGGGAGGACTGAAGCTTTCTTT